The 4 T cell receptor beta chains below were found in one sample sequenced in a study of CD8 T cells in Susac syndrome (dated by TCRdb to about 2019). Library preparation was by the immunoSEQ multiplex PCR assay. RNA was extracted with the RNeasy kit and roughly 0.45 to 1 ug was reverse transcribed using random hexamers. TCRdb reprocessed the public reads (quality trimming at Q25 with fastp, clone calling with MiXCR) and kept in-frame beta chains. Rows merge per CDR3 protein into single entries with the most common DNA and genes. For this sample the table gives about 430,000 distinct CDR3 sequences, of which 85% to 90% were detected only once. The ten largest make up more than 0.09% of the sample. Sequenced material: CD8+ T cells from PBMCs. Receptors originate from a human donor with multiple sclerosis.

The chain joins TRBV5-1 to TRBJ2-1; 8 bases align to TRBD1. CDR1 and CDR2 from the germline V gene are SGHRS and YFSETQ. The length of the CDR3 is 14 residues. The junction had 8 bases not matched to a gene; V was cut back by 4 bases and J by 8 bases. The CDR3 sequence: CASSPLDREDEQFF. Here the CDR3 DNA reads TGCGCCAGCAGCCCCCTGGACAGGGAGGATGAGCAGTTCTTC.

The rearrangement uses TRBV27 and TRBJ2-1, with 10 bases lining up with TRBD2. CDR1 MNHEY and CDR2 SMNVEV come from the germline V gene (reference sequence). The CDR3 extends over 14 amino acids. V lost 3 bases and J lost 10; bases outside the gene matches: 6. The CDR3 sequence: CASSLSGRAGEQFF. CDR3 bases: TGTGCCAGCAGTTTGAGCGGGAGGGCCGGCGAGCAGTTCTTC.

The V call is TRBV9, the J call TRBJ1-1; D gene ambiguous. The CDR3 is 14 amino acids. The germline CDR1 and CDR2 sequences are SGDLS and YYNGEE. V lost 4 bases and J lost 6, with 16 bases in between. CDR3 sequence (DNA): TGTGCCAGCAGCCCGACTAAGGGTACCCCTGAAGCTTTCTTT. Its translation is CASSPTKGTPEAFF.

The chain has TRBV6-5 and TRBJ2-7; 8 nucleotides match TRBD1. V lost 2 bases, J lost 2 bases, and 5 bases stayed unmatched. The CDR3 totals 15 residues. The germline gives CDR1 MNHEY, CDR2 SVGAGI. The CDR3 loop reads CASSYGAGGPYEQYF. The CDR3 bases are TGTGCCAGCAGTTACGGGGCAGGGGGCCCCTACGAGCAGTACTTC.